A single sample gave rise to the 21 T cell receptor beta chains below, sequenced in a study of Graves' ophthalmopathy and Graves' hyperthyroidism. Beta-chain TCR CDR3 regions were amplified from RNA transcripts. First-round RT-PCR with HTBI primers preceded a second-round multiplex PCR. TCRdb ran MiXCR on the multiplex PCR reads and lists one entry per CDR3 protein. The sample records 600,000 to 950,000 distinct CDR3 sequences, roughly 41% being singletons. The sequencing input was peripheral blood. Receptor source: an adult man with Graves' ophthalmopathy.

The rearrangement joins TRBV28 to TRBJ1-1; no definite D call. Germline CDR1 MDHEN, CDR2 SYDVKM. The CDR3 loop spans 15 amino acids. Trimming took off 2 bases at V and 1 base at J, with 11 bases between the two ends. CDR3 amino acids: CASSLNGMGNTEAFF. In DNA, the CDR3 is TGTGCCAGCAGTTTAAACGGCATGGGGAACACTGAAGCTTTCTTT.

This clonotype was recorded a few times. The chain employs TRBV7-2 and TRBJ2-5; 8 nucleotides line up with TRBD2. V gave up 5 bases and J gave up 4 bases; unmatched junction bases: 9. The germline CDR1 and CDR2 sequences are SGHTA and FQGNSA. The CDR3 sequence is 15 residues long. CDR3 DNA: TGTGCCAGCAGCCAAACTAGCGGAGTGGGAGAGACCCAGTACTTC. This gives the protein CASSQTSGVGETQYF.

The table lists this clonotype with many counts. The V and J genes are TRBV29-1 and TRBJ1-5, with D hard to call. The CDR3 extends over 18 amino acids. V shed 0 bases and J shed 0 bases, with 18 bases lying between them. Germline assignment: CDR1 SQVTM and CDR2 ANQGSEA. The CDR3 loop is CSVEDGYQAVNSNQPQHF. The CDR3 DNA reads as TGCAGCGTTGAAGATGGGTACCAGGCGGTGAATAGCAATCAGCCCCAGCATTTT.

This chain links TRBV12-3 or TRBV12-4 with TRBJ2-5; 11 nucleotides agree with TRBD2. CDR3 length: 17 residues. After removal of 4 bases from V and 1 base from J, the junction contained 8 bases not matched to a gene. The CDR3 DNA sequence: TGTGCCAGCAGTTACGGACTAGCGGGCATTCTCCAAGAGACCCAGTACTTC. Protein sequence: CASSYGLAGILQETQYF.

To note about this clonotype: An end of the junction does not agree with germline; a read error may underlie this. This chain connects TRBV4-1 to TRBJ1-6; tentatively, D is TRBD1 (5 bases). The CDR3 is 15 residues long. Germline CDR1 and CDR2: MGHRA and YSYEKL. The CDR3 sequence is CASRQEGRFASPLHF. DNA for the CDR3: TGCGCCAGCCGCCAAGAGGGGCGTTTCGCTTCACCCCTCCACTTT.

The CDR3 nucleotides read TGTGCCAGCAGCTTAGTAGGGGTTTGGAACAGAACTAACTATGGCTACACCTTC. Encoded protein: CASSLVGVWNRTNYGYTF. The genes are TRBV7-9 and TRBJ1-2, with a weak D call TRBD1 (5 bases). This CDR3 comprises 18 residues. Trimming stripped 1 base from V and 0 bases from J, with 18 bases between. The germline V gene encodes CDR1 SEHNR and CDR2 FQNEAQ (reference sequence).

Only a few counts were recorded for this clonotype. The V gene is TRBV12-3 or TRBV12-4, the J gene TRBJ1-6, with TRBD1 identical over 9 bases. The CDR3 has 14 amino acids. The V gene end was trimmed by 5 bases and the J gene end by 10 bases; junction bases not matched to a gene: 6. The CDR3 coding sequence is TGTGCCAGCAGTCCCGGGACAGGGTGGTCACCCCTCCACTTT. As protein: CASSPGTGWSPLHF.

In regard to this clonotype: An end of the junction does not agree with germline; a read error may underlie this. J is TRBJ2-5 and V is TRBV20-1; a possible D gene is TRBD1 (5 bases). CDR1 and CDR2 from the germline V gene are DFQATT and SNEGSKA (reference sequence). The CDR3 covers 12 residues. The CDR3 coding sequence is TGCAGTGCCCTCCGAGGACAAGGGACCCAGTACTTC. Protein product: CSALRGQGTQYF.

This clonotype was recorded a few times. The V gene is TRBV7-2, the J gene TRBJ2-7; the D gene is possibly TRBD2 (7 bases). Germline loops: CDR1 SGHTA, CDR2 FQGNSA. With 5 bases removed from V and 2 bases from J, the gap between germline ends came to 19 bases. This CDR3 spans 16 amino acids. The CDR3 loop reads CASSHHLGGGPYEQYF. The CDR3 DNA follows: TGTGCCAGCAGCCATCACCTGGGAGGGGGGCCCTACGAGCAGTACTTC.

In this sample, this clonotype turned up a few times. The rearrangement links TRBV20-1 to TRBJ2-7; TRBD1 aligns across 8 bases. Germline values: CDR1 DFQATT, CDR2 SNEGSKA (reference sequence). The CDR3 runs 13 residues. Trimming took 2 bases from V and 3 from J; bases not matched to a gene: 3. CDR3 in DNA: TGCAGTGCTAGACAGGGGGCTCTCTACGAGCAGTACTTC. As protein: CSARQGALYEQYF.

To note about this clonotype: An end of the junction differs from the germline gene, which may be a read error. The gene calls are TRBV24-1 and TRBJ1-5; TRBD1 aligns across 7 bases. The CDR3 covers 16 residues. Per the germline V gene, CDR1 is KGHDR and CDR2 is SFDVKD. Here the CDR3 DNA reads TGTGCCAGCAGTTACCCGACAGGGAGGGCCAATCAGCCCCAGCATTTT. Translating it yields CASSYPTGRANQPQHF.

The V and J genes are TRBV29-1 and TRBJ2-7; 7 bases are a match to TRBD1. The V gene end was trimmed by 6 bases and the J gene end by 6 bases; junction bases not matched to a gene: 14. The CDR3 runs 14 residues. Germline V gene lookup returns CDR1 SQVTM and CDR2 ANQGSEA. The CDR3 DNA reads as TGCAGCGTGAGGAGGCAGGGGGTTGTGGGCGAGCAGTACTTC. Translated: CSVRRQGVVGEQYF.

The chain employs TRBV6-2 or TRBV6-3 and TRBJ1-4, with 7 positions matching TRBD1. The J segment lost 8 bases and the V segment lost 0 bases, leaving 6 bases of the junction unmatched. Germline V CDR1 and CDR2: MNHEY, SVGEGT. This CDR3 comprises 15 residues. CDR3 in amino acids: CASSYSTGPIEKLFF. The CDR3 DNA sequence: TGTGCCAGCAGTTACTCGACAGGGCCCATAGAAAAACTGTTTTTT.

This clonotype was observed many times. This chain's CDR3 is CASSIWDSNSPLHF. CDR3 nucleotides: TGTGCCAGTAGTATTTGGGACAGCAATTCACCCCTCCACTTT. The J gene is TRBJ1-6, the V gene TRBV19, with 7 positions matching TRBD1. The length of the CDR3 is 14 residues. Germline CDR1 LNHDA, CDR2 SQIVND (reference sequence). After removal of 3 bases from V and 7 bases from J, the junction contained 3 bases not matched to a gene.

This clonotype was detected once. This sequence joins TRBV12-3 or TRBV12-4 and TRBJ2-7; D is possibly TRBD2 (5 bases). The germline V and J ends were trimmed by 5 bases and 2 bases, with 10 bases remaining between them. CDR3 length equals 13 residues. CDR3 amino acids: CASSHTGTYEQYF. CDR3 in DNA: TGTGCCAGCAGTCACACCGGGACCTACGAGCAGTACTTC.

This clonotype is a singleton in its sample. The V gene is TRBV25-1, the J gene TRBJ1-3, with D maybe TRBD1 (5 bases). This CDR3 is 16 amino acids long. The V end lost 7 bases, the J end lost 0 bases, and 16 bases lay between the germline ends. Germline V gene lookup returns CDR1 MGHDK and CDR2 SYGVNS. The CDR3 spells CASTTGGPRSGNTIYF. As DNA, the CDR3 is TGTGCCAGCACAACAGGCGGACCCCGCTCTGGAAACACCATATATTTT.

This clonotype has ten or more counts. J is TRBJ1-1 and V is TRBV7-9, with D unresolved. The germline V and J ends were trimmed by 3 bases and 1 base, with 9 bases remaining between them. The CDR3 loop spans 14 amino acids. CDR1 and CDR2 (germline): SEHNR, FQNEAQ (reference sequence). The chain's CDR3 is CASSFGLANTEAFF. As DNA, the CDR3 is TGTGCCAGCAGCTTCGGACTGGCGAACACTGAAGCTTTCTTT.

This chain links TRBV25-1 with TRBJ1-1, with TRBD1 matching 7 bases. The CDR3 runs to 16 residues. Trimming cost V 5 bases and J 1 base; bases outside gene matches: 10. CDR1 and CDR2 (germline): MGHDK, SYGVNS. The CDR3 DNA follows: TGTGCCAGCAGTTTATTTGGGACAGAAGCGAACACTGAAGCTTTCTTT. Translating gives CASSLFGTEANTEAFF.

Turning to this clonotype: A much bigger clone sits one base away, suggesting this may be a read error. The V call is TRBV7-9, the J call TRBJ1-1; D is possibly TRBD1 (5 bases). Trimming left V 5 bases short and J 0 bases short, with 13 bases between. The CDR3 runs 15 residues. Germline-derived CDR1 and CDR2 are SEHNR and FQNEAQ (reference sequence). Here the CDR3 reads CASSPQEALNTEAFF. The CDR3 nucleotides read TGTGCCAGCAGCCCACAGGAGGCCTTGAACACTGAAGCTTTCTTT.

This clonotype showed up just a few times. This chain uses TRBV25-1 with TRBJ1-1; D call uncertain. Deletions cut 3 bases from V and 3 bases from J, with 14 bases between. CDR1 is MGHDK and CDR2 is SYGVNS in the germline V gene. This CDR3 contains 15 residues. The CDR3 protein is CASSDSAGRDTEAFF. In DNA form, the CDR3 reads TGTGCCAGCAGTGATAGTGCCGGACGGGACACTGAAGCTTTCTTT.

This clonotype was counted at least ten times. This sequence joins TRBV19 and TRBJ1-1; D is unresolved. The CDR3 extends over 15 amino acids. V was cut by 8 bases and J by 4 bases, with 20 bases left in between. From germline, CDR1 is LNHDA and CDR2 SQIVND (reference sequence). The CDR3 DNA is TGTGCCAGTGGATCGAGTCGGTTTTTGATCACTGAAGCTTTCTTT. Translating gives CASGSSRFLITEAFF.